The 12 T cell receptor beta chains reported below all come from one sample, sequenced in a study of blood T cell repertoires in COVID-19. Sequenced by immunoSEQ multiplex PCR; TCRdb stores in-frame clones only, minus some. The sample lists about 150,000 clones, roughly 82% seen once, with approximately 9.7% in the top ten. Material for sequencing was peripheral blood. These receptors originate from a woman aged 50 to 65 with acute or convalescent COVID-19.

This chain links TRBV7-3 with TRBJ2-1; TRBD2 aligns across 11 bases. CDR1 and CDR2 (germline): SGHTA, FQGTGA. V lost 1 base, J lost 4 bases, and 9 bases stayed unmatched. The length of the CDR3 is 18 residues. CDR3 sequence (DNA): TGTGCCAGCAGCTTAAGCGCCGGTAGCGGGGGGGTGTACAATGAGCAGTTCTTC. Encoded protein: CASSLSAGSGGVYNEQFF.

This clone has more than one count but fewer than ten. V is TRBV9 and J is TRBJ2-5; TRBD1 aligns across 11 bases. This CDR3 is 14 amino acids long. Trimming took 3 bases from V and 4 from J; bases not matched to a gene: 2. Germline CDR1 reads SGDLS; CDR2 reads YYNGEE. The CDR3 reads CASSGDRGGETQYF. The DNA of the CDR3 is TGTGCCAGCAGCGGGGACAGGGGGGGAGAGACCCAGTACTTC.

The J gene is TRBJ1-6, the V gene TRBV7-2; D remains unclear. V was shortened by 0 bases and J by 8 bases, with 5 bases between the two germline ends. The length of the CDR3 is 13 residues. The germline V gene encodes CDR1 SGHTA and CDR2 FQGNSA. The CDR3 DNA sequence: TGTGCCAGCAGCTTAGCATCGTATTCACCCCTCCACTTT. It specifies CASSLASYSPLHF. Based on the CDR3 plus reference TRBV7-2 and TRBJ1-6, the full variable domain is GAGVSQSPSNKVTEKGKDVELRCDPISGHTALYWYRQSLGQGLEFLIYFQGNSAPDKSGLPSDRFSAERTGGSVSTLTIQRTQQEDSAVYLCASSLASYSPLHFGNGTRLTVT.

The chain combines TRBV5-3 with TRBJ2-7, with TRBD1 identical over 7 bases. Being an ORF, TRBV5-3 has a function that is uncertain. V lost 4 bases to trimming and J lost 2 bases; unmatched junction nucleotides: 3. The CDR3 loop spans 13 amino acids. The CDR3 protein is CARSRTGAYEQYF. The CDR3, as DNA: TGTGCCAGAAGCCGAACAGGGGCCTACGAGCAGTACTTC.

The CDR3 region has the DNA TGCGCCAGCAGCTTGACTAGCGGGATCTATGCGAGGAACATTCAGTACTTC. As protein: CASSLTSGIYARNIQYF. The chain uses TRBV5-1 and TRBJ2-4; 10 bases match TRBD2. This CDR3 has 17 amino acids. Germline CDR1 is SGHRS and CDR2 is YFSETQ. Trimming took 1 base from V and 7 from J; bases not matched to a gene: 11.

The chain recombines TRBV7-2 with TRBJ1-5; TRBD1 is a possible D gene (5 bases). Between the trimmed V and J ends, which lost 3 bases and 11 bases, there was a span of 14 bases. This CDR3 has 13 amino acids. CDR1 and CDR2 (germline): SGHTA, FQGNSA. The CDR3 DNA reads as TGTGCCAGCAGCTTCGGAGGGGAGAGGTCCCAGCATTTT. Protein: CASSFGGERSQHF.

The chain recombines TRBV25-1 with TRBJ1-2; weak D call: TRBD1 (6 bases). Trimming took off 10 bases at V and 8 bases at J, with 17 bases between the two ends. Germline lookup yields CDR1 MGHDK and CDR2 SYGVNS. The CDR3 extends over 12 amino acids. CDR3 sequence reads: CAIPTLQGGYTF. CDR3 DNA: TGTGCCATCCCCACCCTCCAGGGGGGCTACACCTTC.

The CDR3: CASSQDRTGGVTEQYF. CDR3 nucleotides: TGCGCCAGCAGCCAAGATCGGACGGGAGGGGTTACCGAGCAGTACTTC. The rearrangement links TRBV4-3 to TRBJ2-7; the match to TRBD2 covers 8 bases. V was pared by 0 bases and J by 6 bases, with 10 bases of the junction left unmatched. Germline values: CDR1 LGHNA, CDR2 YSLEER. The CDR3 totals 16 residues.

The chain has TRBV10-3 and TRBJ2-5; D might be TRBD1 (5 bases). CDR1 and CDR2 (germline): ENHRY, SYGVKD. Trimming shortened V by 6 bases and J by 1 base, and 9 bases separated the two germline ends. This CDR3 region has 13 residues. The CDR3: CAISWTTQETQYF. DNA of the CDR3: TGTGCCATCAGCTGGACAACCCAAGAGACCCAGTACTTC.

The chain recombines TRBV19 with TRBJ1-1; the D is unclear. This CDR3 has 14 amino acids. Trimming removed 5 bases at V and 2 bases at J, with 12 bases between. Germline CDR1 LNHDA, CDR2 SQIVND (reference sequence). Here the CDR3 reads CASSYGEANTEAFF. The CDR3 DNA reads TGTGCCAGTAGTTATGGGGAGGCCAACACTGAAGCTTTCTTT.

This clone was observed once. The V gene is TRBV3-1 (or the pseudogene TRBV3-2), the J gene TRBJ2-7; 11 nucleotides line up with TRBD2. Looked up from germline, CDR1 is LGHDT and CDR2 is YNNKEL (reference sequence). There are 15 residues in the CDR3. The J segment lost 2 bases and the V segment lost 5 bases, leaving 5 bases of the junction unmatched. This CDR3 is CASSELAGDPYEQYF. The CDR3 region has the DNA TGTGCCAGCAGCGAACTAGCGGGGGATCCCTACGAGCAGTACTTC.

This clone was counted only a few times. The chain joins TRBV7-3 to TRBJ2-2; tentatively, D is TRBD2 (5 bases). The ends were cut back, 6 bases at V and 6 bases at J, with 11 bases in the middle. Germline loops: CDR1 SGHTA, CDR2 FQGTGA. The CDR3 sequence is 13 residues long. The CDR3 here is CASRTLDSGELFF. The CDR3 DNA is TGTGCCAGCAGGACACTAGATTCCGGGGAGCTGTTTTTT.